This T cell receptor (beta chain) was sequenced during a study of blood T cell repertoires in COVID-19. This CDR3 has 14 amino acids. V lost 2 bases and J lost 5, with 12 bases in between. The germline V gene encodes CDR1 SEHNR and CDR2 FQNEAQ (reference sequence). The protocol was immunoSEQ multiplex PCR, while the TCRdb copy is restricted to in-frame clones and leaves out a portion. Of around 280,000 clones listed, around 87% were seen once; the top ten hold roughly 2%. The TCR originated in a woman aged 45-59 years who had recovered from COVID-19. The sequencing input was peripheral blood. The chain links TRBV7-9 to TRBJ1-2; no definite D call. The CDR3 DNA reads as TGTGCCAGCAGCTTAACGGGAGGATTTTATGGCTACACCTTC. Translated: CASSLTGGFYGYTF.